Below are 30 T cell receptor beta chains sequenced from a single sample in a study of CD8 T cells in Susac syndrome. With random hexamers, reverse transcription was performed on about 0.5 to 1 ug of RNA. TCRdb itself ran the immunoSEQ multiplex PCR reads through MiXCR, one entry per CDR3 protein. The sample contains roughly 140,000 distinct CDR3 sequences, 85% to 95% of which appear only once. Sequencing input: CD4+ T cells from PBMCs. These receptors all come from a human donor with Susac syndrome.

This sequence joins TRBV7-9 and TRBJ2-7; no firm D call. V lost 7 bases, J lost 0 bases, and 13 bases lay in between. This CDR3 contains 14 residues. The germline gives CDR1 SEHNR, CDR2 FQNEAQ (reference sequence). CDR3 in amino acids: CASTQMGGSYEQYF. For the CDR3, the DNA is TGTGCCAGCACCCAAATGGGTGGCTCCTACGAGCAGTACTTC.

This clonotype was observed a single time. Here the CDR3 reads CAISLQGQETQYF. Written as DNA, the CDR3 is TGTGCCATCAGTCTACAGGGCCAAGAGACCCAGTACTTC. The chain links TRBV10-3 to TRBJ2-5, with D perhaps matching TRBD1 (6 bases). This CDR3 has 13 residues. Germline V gene lookup returns CDR1 ENHRY and CDR2 SYGVKD. The V end was cut by 5 bases, the J end by 1 base, with 8 bases between.

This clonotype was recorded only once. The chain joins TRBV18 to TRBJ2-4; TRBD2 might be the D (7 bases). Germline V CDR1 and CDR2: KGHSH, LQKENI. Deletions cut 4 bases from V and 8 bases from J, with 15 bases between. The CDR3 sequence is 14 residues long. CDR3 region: CASSRGGPFDIQYF. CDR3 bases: TGTGCCAGCTCACGCGGGGGCCCTTTTGACATTCAGTACTTC. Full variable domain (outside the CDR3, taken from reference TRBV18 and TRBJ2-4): NAGVMQNPRHLVRRRGQEARLRCSPMKGHSHVYWYRQLPEEGLKFMVYLQKENIIDESGMPKERFSAEFPKEGPSILRIQQVVRGDSAAYFCASSRGGPFDIQYFGAGTRLSVL.

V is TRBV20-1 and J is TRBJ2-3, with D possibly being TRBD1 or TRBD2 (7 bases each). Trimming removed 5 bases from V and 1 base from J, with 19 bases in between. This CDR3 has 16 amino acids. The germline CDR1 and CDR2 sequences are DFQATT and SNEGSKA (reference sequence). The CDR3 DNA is TGCAGTGCTTTGACAGGGACTAACCTACGCACAGATACGCAGTATTTT. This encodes CSALTGTNLRTDTQYF.

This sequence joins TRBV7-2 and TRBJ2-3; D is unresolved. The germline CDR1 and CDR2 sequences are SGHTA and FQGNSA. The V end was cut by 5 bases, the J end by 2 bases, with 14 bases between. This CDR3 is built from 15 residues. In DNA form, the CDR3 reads TGTGCCAGCAGCACAAGGCCCCTCCCCACAGATACGCAGTATTTT. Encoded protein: CASSTRPLPTDTQYF. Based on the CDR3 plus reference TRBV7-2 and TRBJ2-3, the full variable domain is GAGVSQSPSNKVTEKGKDVELRCDPISGHTALYWYRQSLGQGLEFLIYFQGNSAPDKSGLPSDRFSAERTGGSVSTLTIQRTQQEDSAVYLCASSTRPLPTDTQYFGPGTRLTVL.

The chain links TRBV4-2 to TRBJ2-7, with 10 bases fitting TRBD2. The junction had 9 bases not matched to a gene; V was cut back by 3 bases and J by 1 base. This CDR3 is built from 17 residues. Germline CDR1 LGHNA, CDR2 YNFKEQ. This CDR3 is CASSHPPGTSASYEQYF. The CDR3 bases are TGTGCCAGCAGCCACCCCCCGGGGACTAGCGCATCCTACGAGCAGTACTTC.

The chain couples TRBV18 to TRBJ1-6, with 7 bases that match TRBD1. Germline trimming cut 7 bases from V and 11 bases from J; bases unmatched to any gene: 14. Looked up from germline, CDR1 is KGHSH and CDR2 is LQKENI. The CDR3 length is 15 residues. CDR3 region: CASLLPGTALTPLHF. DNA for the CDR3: TGTGCCAGCTTACTCCCCGGGACAGCGCTCACACCCCTCCACTTT.

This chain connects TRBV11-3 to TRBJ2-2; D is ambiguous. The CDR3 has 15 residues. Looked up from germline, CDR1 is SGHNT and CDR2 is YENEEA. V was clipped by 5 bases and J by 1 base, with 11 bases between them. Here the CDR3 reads CASSVGAGNTGELFF. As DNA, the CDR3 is TGTGCCAGCAGCGTAGGCGCAGGGAACACCGGGGAGCTGTTTTTT.

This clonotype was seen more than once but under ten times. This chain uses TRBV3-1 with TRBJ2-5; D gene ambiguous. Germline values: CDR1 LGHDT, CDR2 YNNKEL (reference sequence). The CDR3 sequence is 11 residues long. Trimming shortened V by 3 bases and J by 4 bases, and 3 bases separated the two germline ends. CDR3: CASSQTETQYF. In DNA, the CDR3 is TGTGCCAGCAGCCAGACAGAGACCCAGTACTTC.

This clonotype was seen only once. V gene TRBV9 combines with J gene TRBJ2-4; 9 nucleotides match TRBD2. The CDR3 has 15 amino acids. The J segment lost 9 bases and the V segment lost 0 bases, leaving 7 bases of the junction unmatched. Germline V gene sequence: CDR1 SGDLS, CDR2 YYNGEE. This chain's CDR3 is CASSVEAGGPSIQYF. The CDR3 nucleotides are TGTGCCAGCAGCGTAGAGGCGGGGGGGCCTAGCATTCAGTACTTC.

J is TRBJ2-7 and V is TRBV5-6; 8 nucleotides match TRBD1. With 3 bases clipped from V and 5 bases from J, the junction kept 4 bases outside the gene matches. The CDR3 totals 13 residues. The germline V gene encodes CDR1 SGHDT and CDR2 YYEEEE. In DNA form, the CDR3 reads TGTGCCAGCAGCTGGACGACAGGGGACGAGCAGTACTTC. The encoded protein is CASSWTTGDEQYF.

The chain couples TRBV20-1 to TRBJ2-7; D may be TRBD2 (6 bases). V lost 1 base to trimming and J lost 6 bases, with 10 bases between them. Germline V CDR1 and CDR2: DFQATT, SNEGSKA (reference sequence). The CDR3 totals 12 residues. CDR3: CSARALASEQYF. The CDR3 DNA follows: TGCAGTGCTAGAGCTCTAGCGTCCGAGCAGTACTTC.

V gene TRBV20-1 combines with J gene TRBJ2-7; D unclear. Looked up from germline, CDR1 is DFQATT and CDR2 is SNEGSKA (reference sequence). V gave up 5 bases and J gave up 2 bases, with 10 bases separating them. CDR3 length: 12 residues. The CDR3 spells CSALDKTYEQYF. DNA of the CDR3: TGCAGTGCTCTCGACAAGACCTACGAGCAGTACTTC.

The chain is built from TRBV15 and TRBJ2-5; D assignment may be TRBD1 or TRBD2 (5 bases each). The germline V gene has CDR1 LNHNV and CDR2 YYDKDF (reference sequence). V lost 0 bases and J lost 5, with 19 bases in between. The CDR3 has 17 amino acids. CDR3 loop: CATSRDWRQGLLETQYF. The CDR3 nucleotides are TGTGCCACCAGCAGAGATTGGAGGCAGGGCCTTCTTGAGACCCAGTACTTC.

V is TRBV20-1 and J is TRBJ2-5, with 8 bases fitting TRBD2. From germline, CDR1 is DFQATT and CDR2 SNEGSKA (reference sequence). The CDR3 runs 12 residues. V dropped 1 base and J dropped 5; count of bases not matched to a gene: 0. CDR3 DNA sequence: TGCAGTGCTAGAGCTAGCGGGGAGACCCAGTACTTC. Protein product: CSARASGETQYF.

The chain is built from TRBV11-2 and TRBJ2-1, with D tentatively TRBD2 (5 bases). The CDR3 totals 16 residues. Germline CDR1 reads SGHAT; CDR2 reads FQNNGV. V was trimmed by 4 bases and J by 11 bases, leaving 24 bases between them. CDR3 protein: CASSSIMTGVTMKQFF. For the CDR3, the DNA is TGTGCCAGCAGCTCGATAATGACCGGGGTTACAATGAAGCAGTTCTTC.

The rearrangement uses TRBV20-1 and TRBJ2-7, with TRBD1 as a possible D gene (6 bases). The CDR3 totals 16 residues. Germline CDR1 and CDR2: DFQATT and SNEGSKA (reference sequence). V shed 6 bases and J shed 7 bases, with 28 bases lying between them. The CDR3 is CSAPSPTGLKYLEQYF. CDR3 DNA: TGCAGTGCCCCAAGCCCCACAGGGCTTAAATACTTGGAGCAGTACTTC.

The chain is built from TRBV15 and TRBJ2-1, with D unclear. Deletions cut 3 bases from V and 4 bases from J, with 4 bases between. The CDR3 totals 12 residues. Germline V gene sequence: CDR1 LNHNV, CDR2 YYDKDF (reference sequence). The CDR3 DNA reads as TGTGCCACCAGCAGGGGTTACAATGAGCAGTTCTTC. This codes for CATSRGYNEQFF.

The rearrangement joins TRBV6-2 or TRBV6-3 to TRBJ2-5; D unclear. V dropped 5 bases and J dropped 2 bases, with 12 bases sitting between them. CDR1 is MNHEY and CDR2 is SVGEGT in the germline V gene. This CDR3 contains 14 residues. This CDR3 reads CASSDPPVQETQYF. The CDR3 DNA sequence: TGTGCCAGCAGTGACCCCCCGGTACAAGAGACCCAGTACTTC.

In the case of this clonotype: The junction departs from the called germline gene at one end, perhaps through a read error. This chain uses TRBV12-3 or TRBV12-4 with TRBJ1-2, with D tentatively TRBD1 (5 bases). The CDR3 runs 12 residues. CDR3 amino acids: CASRLEGSGYTF. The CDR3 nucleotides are TGTGCCAGCAGGTTAGAGGGGTCTGGCTACACCTTC.

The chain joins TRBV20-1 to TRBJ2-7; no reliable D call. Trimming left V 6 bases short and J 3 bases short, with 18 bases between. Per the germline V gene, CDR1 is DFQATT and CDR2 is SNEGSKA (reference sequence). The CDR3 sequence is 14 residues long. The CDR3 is CSARSRTAVYEQYF. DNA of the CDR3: TGCAGTGCCCGATCGAGGACCGCCGTCTACGAGCAGTACTTC.

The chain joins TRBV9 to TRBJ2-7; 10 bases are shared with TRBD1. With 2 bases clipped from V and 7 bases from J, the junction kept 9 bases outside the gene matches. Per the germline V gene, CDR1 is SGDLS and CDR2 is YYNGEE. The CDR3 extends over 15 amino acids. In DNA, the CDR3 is TGTGCCAGCAGCGTCTCCGGGACAGGGGTGCGGGAGCAGTACTTC. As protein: CASSVSGTGVREQYF.

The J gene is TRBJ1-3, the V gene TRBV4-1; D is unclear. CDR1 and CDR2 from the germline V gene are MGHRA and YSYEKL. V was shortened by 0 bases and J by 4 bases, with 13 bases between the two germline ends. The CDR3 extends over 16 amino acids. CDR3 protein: CASSQDSGVWGNTIYF. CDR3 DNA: TGCGCCAGCAGCCAAGATTCGGGCGTGTGGGGAAACACCATATATTTT.

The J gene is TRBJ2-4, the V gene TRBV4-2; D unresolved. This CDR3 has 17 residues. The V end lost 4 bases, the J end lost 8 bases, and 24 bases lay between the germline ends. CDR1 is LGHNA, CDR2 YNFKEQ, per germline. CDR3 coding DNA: TGTGCCAGCAGCCTCGGTGGCCGTGGATCACCATCGGACATTCAGTACTTC. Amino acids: CASSLGGRGSPSDIQYF.

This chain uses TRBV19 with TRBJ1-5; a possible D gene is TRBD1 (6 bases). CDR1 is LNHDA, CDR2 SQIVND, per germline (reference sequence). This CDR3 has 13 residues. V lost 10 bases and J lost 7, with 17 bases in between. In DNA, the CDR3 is TGTGCCACTGAGGACGGGGGCGGGCAGCCCCAGCATTTT. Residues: CATEDGGGQPQHF. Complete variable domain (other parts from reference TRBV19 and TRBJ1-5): DGGITQSPKYLFRKEGQNVTLSCEQNLNHDAMYWYRQDPGQGLRLIYYSQIVNDFQKGDIAEGYSVSREKKESFPLTVTSAQKNPTAFYLCATEDGGGQPQHFGDGTRLSIL.

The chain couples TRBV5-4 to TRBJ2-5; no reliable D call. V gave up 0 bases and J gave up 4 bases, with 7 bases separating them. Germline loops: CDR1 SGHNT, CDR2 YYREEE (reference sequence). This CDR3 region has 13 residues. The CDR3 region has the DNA TGTGCCAGCAGCTTGGCCGTTGCAGAGACCCAGTACTTC. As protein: CASSLAVAETQYF.

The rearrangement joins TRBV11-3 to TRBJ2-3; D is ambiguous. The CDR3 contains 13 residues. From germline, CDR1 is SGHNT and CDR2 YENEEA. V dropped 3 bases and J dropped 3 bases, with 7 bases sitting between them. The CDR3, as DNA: TGTGCCAGCAGCTTTTTGGGGACAGATACGCAGTATTTT. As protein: CASSFLGTDTQYF.

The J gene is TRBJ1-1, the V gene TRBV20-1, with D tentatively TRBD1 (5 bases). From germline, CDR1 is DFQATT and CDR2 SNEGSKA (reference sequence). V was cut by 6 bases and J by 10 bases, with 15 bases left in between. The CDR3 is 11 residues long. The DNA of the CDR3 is TGCAGTGCCCCTGTGGTGGGGCCAGCTTTCTTT. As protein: CSAPVVGPAFF.

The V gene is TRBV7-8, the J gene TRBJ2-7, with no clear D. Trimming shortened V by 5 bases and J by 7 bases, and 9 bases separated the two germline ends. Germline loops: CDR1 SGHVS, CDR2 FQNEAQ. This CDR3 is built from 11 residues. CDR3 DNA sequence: TGTGCCAGCAGCCCCAAGGGAGAGCAGTACTTC. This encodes CASSPKGEQYF.

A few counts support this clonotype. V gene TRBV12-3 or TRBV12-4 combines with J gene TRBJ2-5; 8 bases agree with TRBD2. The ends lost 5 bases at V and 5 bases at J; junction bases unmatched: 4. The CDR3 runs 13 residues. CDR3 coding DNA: TGTGCCAGCAGTCTTAGCGGGGTGGAGACCCAGTACTTC. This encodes CASSLSGVETQYF.